This T cell receptor (beta chain) was observed in a study of OX40 agonist ivuxolimab in advanced cancers. Study-wide background: The drug used for patients, ivuxolimab, was an agonistic anti-OX40 (CD134) antibody.

Germline V CDR1 and CDR2: SGHRS, YFSETQ. Trimming stripped 4 bases from V and 8 bases from J, with 16 bases between. The CDR3 contains 15 residues. Assay: immunoSEQ multiplex PCR; the TCRdb copy retains only in-frame clones and omits some. The sample contains 65,000 to 85,000 clones, 85% of which appear only once. This receptor was identified in an adult with an advanced solid tumor such as melanoma, head and neck, liver or kidney cancer. V is TRBV5-1 and J is TRBJ1-6, with D possibly being TRBD1 (5 bases). The source material was CD4+ or CD8+ T cells sorted from blood, sampled in a trial of the OX40 agonist ivuxolimab. CDR3 sequence: CASSMALRADSPLHF. DNA for the CDR3: TGCGCCAGCAGCATGGCACTCAGGGCTGATTCACCCCTCCACTTT.